This T cell receptor beta chain was observed in a study of blood T cell repertoires in COVID-19 (dated by TCRdb to 2020 to 2021). Concerning the study at large: Collaborator samples came from the United States, Italy and Spain and covered acute and convalescent phases of COVID-19. A de-identified subject ID, COVID-19 status, age in years and sex were almost always included in the sample metadata. The prospective study material was composed of cDNA or gDNA derived from T cells, B-cell-depleted T cells, or PBMCs. HLA class I and class II types, where available, came from metadata supplied by the sample provider rather than from assay-based typing. The samples were drawn from two sources: the first 160 participants of the ongoing ImmuneRACE study, and 1,254 subjects contributed by 6 global collaborators. The repertoires were released in a freely available public database intended as a resource for research on the immune response to SARS-CoV-2. Subjects who had been exposed to COVID-19, were actively infected with it, or had recovered from it provided the deeply sampled blood TCRbeta repertoires that made up the dataset.

TCRbeta CDR3 regions were amplified from genomic DNA by means of the immunoSEQ Assay, a bias-controlled multiplex PCR. The authors processed their data as follows. Within the assay, amplification of reference gene primers was used to estimate how many nucleated cells each sample contained. To quantify the absolute abundance of each unique TCRbeta CDR3 rearrangement, sequence reads were collapsed and filtered. Productive Simpson clonality was computed per sample as the square root of Simpson's diversity index over productive rearrangements. TCRdb holds this immuneACCESS table with in-frame rearrangements only. Some clones are missing; in checked studies, unresolved V genes explain under half, and the rest has no known cause. The D gene and trimming were derived from the DNA, and the V and J assignments and clone size from that table. Within this sample are some 200,000 clones, with 80% to 90% of them counted one time only. The top ten hold roughly 3% of the sample.

For this clone: The target of this receptor is not known. An end of the junction does not agree with germline; a read error may underlie this.

Overall results and qualifications from the work: How much clinical and demographic metadata was included differed by source and by participant, and the metadata was provided uncurated.

The CDR3 goes from the cysteine to the phenylalanine over 10 residues. The sequence is cut down to CDR3 DNA, 30 bases in frame from base 1. CDR1 is given as SNHLY and CDR2 as FYNNEI, both from the germline V gene. Participants in the prospective study were enrolled through a virtual design, were aged about 18 to 90 years, and lived in roughly 25 United States geographic areas. Cohort assignment in the prospective study relied on participant-reported clinical history from a screening survey and a study questionnaire. Each participant in the prospective study had whole blood, serum and a nasopharyngeal or oropharyngeal swab collected by mobile phlebotomists. Prospective study participants could optionally give additional blood draws and questionnaires over an approximately two-month period. Blood samples from the prospective study were shipped frozen or at room temperature prior to DNA extraction.

Sequencing was done on a sample of PBMCs or T cells enriched from blood (not recorded which). In this chain, TRBV2 is recombined with TRBJ2-5, with 8 central nucleotides matching TRBD2. This clonotype was sampled from a woman younger than 30 in a cohort exposed to, infected with or recovered from COVID-19 (not recorded which). The CDR3 is CASSPGGANF. The DNA sequence reads TGTGCCAGCAGTCCCGGGGGGGCGAACTTC.